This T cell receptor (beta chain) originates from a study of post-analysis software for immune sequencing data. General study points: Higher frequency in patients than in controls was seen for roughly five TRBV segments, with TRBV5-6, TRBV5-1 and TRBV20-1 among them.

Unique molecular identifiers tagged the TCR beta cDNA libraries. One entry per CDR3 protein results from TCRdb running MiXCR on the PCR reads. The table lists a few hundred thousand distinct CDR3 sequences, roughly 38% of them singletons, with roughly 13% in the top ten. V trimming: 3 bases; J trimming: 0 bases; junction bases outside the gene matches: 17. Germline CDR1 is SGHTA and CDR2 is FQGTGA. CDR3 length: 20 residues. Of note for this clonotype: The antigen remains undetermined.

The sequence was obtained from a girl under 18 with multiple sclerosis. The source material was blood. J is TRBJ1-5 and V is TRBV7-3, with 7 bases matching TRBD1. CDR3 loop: CASSFSDRDSRTNSNQPQHF. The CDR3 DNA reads TGTGCCAGCAGCTTCTCAGACCGGGACAGCCGTACTAATAGCAATCAGCCCCAGCATTTT.